A selection of T cell receptor beta chains follows, all from one sample in a study of T cells in localized non-small cell lung cancer. The table came from immunoSEQ multiplex PCR; TCRdb's copy has only in-frame clones and leaves some out. The table has around 3,900 clones, 25% seen once; the top ten hold roughly 8%. The sample was lung tumor tissue, taken before any cancer treatment. The source of these receptors is a male donor at least 60 years old with stage I lung adenocarcinoma. CDR3s include the opening cysteine and the closing phenylalanine or tryptophan. The order of the fields is CDR3 length, clone size, J gene, D gene, V gene, CDR3 DNA, CDR3 protein. D genes are given only for firm matches. Rows may omit the clone size; those that give it use once, few, many or a size class.

>18|medium-sized|TRBJ2-3|TRBD2|TRBV11-3
TGTGCCAGCAGCCTCCAAGGAACTAGCGATACTAGCACAGATACGCAGTATTTT
CASSLQGTSDTSTDTQYF
>14|.|TRBJ2-5|.|TRBV28
TGTGCCAGCGCTCGGGCAGGAGGGCTAGAGACCCAGTACTTC
CASARAGGLETQYF
>13|.|TRBJ2-7|.|TRBV30
TGTGCCTGGAGTGTGGGGGGCCCCTACGAGCAGTACTTC
CAWSVGGPYEQYF
>18|.|TRBJ1-4|.|TRBV6-1
TGTGCCAGCAGTGAAGCGGTCCGAGGGAGTGCTACTAATGAAAAACTGTTTTTT
CASSEAVRGSATNEKLFF
>12|.|TRBJ2-3|.|TRBV9
TGTGCCAGCAGTGTAGCCACAGATACGCAGTATTTT
CASSVATDTQYF
>16|few|TRBJ1-1|.|TRBV11-3
TGTGCCAGCACCGCTTCCCTCCCGAATAGTAACACTGAAGCTTTCTTT
CASTASLPNSNTEAFF
>14|few|TRBJ1-1|.|TRBV29-1
TGCAGCGTTGTTTTCGGGACCATGAACACTGAAGCTTTCTTT
CSVVFGTMNTEAFF
>15|.|TRBJ2-7|TRBD2|TRBV6-8
TGTGCCAGCAGTTACTTTCTAGCGGTCTCCTACGAGCAGTACTTC
CASSYFLAVSYEQYF
>17|.|TRBJ2-1|.|TRBV11-3
TGTGCCAGCAGCTTGGGCGGTTTATTTGGGGTCATGGGAGAGCAGTTCTTC
CASSLGGLFGVMGEQFF
>15|.|TRBJ1-3|.|TRBV6-8
TGTGCCAGCAGTTACGAACGGAGCTCTGGAAACACCATATATTTT
CASSYERSSGNTIYF
>17|.|TRBJ2-3|.|TRBV2
TGTGCCAGCAGTCAAACCCCCTTCGGGGGCGGCACAGATACGCAGTATTTT
CASSQTPFGGGTDTQYF
>14|few|TRBJ2-5|.|TRBV6-8
TGTGCCAGCAGCAAGCACTTTGAGCGGGAGACCCAGTACTTC
CASSKHFERETQYF
>13|few|TRBJ2-1|.|TRBV6-8
TGTGCCAGCAGTTACTCGGAGGGCCGAGAGCAGTTCTTC
CASSYSEGREQFF
>14|many|TRBJ1-1|.|TRBV11-3
TGTGCCAGCAGCCCCCTAGGAGGGGACACTGAAGCTTTCTTT
CASSPLGGDTEAFF
>14|.|TRBJ2-2|.|TRBV30
TGTGCCTGGGCGAGACTAGCGAACACCGGGGAGCTGTTTTTT
CAWARLANTGELFF
>14|.|TRBJ1-5|TRBD1|TRBV10-2
TGCGCCAGCACCGAGACAGGGGTTGGTCAGCCCCAGCATTTT
CASTETGVGQPQHF
>16|few|TRBJ2-1|TRBD1|TRBV11-3
TGTGCCAGCAGCCCTTTTGCGGGACAGGGGCGGAATGAGCAGTTCTTC
CASSPFAGQGRNEQFF
>16|.|TRBJ1-1|.|TRBV10-3
TGTGCCATCAGTGAGGGAGTCTTTCCCTCGAACACTGAAGCTTTCTTT
CAISEGVFPSNTEAFF